This passage covers 24 T cell receptor beta chains from one sample sequenced in a study of human T cells and chemical hapten exposure. TCRdb independently ran MiXCR on the RACE reads; one entry per CDR3 protein. Of tens of thousands of distinct CDR3 sequences in the sample, 7.5% to 9% were seen once. This sample's time point: pre-sensitization, week 0. This sample's treatment: therapeutic diphenylcyclopropenone sensitization with weekly scalp DPC. The sample consisted of whole blood, taken in connection with sensitization to the hapten diphenylcyclopropenone (DPC). Receptors originate from a woman aged 45-65 years with alopecia areata. Some clones in this sample may be carry-over from other donors' samples.

This clonotype has at least ten counts. V gene TRBV12-3 or TRBV12-4 combines with J gene TRBJ1-5; D ambiguous. The CDR3 totals 12 residues. V was clipped by 3 bases and J by 8 bases, with 8 bases between them. The CDR3 is CASSLDVEPQHF. The DNA of the CDR3 is TGTGCCAGCAGTTTGGACGTAGAGCCCCAGCATTTT.

The V call is TRBV2, the J call TRBJ2-5; D uncertain. V lost 0 bases, J lost 0 bases, and 14 bases lay in between. The germline gives CDR1 SNHLY, CDR2 FYNNEI. This CDR3 is 17 amino acids long. CDR3: CASSEASGAAYQETQYF. In DNA, the CDR3 is TGTGCCAGCAGTGAAGCATCTGGCGCGGCGTACCAAGAGACCCAGTACTTC.

The chain couples TRBV7-9 to TRBJ1-4; no definite D call. V dropped 5 bases and J dropped 8 bases, with 9 bases sitting between them. Looked up from germline, CDR1 is SEHNR and CDR2 is FQNEAQ (reference sequence). The CDR3 length is 12 residues. This CDR3 reads CASSVLQEKLFF. CDR3 nucleotides: TGTGCCAGCAGCGTCTTACAGGAAAAACTGTTTTTT.

The table lists this clonotype with many counts. This rearrangement joins TRBV12-3 or TRBV12-4 to TRBJ1-2; no clear D gene. V was pared by 2 bases and J by 6 bases, with 13 bases between. The CDR3 sequence is 14 residues long. The CDR3 region is CASSLIGGTHGYTF. The DNA of the CDR3 is TGTGCCAGCAGTTTAATAGGAGGAACCCATGGCTACACCTTC.

This clonotype showed up many times. The genes are TRBV19 and TRBJ1-5; 8 bases line up with TRBD1. Germline V gives CDR1 LNHDA, CDR2 SQIVND (reference sequence). The CDR3 runs 15 residues. The V segment lost 3 bases and the J segment 4 bases; nucleotides outside the gene matches: 5. In DNA form, the CDR3 reads TGTGCCAGTAGTATCGAACAGGGGGGGAATCAGCCCCAGCATTTT. The encoded protein is CASSIEQGGNQPQHF. Complete variable domain (other parts from reference TRBV19 and TRBJ1-5): DGGITQSPKYLFRKEGQNVTLSCEQNLNHDAMYWYRQDPGQGLRLIYYSQIVNDFQKGDIAEGYSVSREKKESFPLTVTSAQKNPTAFYLCASSIEQGGNQPQHFGDGTRLSIL.

This clonotype was counted at least ten times. The chain is built from TRBV6-2 or TRBV6-3 and TRBJ1-3; D unresolved. The CDR3 loop spans 16 amino acids. Trimming shortened V by 2 bases and J by 2 bases, and 13 bases separated the two germline ends. Looked up from germline, CDR1 is MNHEY and CDR2 is SVGEGT. The CDR3 DNA is TGTGCCAGCAGTTACGGCAGCATCCGGACTGGAAACACCATATATTTT. Translating gives CASSYGSIRTGNTIYF.

This clonotype counts as medium-sized. J is TRBJ2-4 and V is TRBV29-1, with TRBD2 as a possible D gene (5 bases). Germline CDR1 and CDR2: SQVTM and ANQGSEA. The V end lost 7 bases, the J end lost 2 bases, and 15 bases lay between the germline ends. There are 14 residues in the CDR3. DNA of the CDR3: TGCAGCGCATATGCGGGCCAACCCAAAAACATTCAGTACTTC. As protein: CSAYAGQPKNIQYF.

This clonotype came up many times. The J gene is TRBJ2-1, the V gene TRBV24-1, with D unresolved. Trimming shortened V by 4 bases and J by 9 bases, and 15 bases separated the two germline ends. Germline assignment: CDR1 KGHDR and CDR2 SFDVKD. This CDR3 spans 14 amino acids. CDR3 sequence (DNA): TGTGCCACCAGTGAACCAATCGGTCTGGGTGAGCAGTTCTTC. It is translated as CATSEPIGLGEQFF.

This clonotype was counted ten times or more. The chain couples TRBV2 to TRBJ1-5, with no clear D. Germline V lookup: CDR1 SNHLY, CDR2 FYNNEI. Trimming took 7 bases from V and 4 from J, leaving 11 bases between them. CDR3 length: 13 residues. The CDR3 loop reads CASTETGNQPQHF. The CDR3, as DNA: TGTGCCAGCACCGAGACGGGTAATCAGCCCCAGCATTTT.

This clonotype has at least ten counts. This chain joins TRBV2 and TRBJ1-6; a possible D gene is TRBD1 (5 bases). V was cut by 6 bases and J by 10 bases, with 19 bases left in between. Germline V gene lookup returns CDR1 SNHLY and CDR2 FYNNEI. The CDR3 sequence is 15 residues long. In nucleotides, the CDR3 is TGTGCCAGCAGCCCGGGGACGGGGAATCGCTCACCCCTCCACTTT. Translating gives CASSPGTGNRSPLHF. Full variable domain (remainder filled in from reference TRBV2 and TRBJ1-6): EPEVTQTPSHQVTQMGQEVILRCVPISNHLYFYWYRQILGQKVEFLVSFYNNEISEKSEIFDDQFSVERPDGSNFTLKIRSTKLEDSAMYFCASSPGTGNRSPLHFGNGTRLTVT.

The chain is built from TRBV5-6 and TRBJ1-5, with D hard to call. Trimming took off 3 bases at V and 1 base at J, with 11 bases between the two ends. Germline V CDR1 and CDR2: SGHDT, YYEEEE. The CDR3 runs 15 residues. For the CDR3, the DNA is TGTGCCAGCAGCTACAGACGAGGGAGCAATCAGCCCCAGCATTTT. Protein: CASSYRRGSNQPQHF.

The V gene is TRBV20-1, the J gene TRBJ1-1; D is possibly TRBD1 (5 bases). V was shortened by 3 bases and J by 0 bases, with 11 bases between the two germline ends. The length of the CDR3 is 14 residues. Looked up from germline, CDR1 is DFQATT and CDR2 is SNEGSKA (reference sequence). The CDR3 nucleotides are TGCAGTGCTAGCCCCAGGGTGATGAACACTGAAGCTTTCTTT. It encodes CSASPRVMNTEAFF.

This chain links TRBV10-3 with TRBJ2-3; 7 positions agree with TRBD2. The CDR3 has 16 residues. CDR1 ENHRY and CDR2 SYGVKD come from the germline V gene. The trim removed 0 bases at V and 0 bases at J, leaving 3 bases unmatched. The chain's CDR3 is CAISESLAASTDTQYF. In DNA, the CDR3 is TGTGCCATCAGTGAGTCGCTAGCGGCTAGCACAGATACGCAGTATTTT.

This clonotype was found a few times. The chain carries TRBV7-6 and TRBJ2-7; D is unclear. The CDR3 is 12 amino acids. V was pared by 4 bases and J by 2 bases, with 6 bases between. Germline CDR1 reads SGHVS; CDR2 reads FNYEAQ. The CDR3 DNA sequence: TGTGCCAGCAGCTCCATCCCCTACGAGCAGTACTTC. Encoded protein: CASSSIPYEQYF.

Ten or more counts support this clonotype. Germline and junction disagree at one end, which may indicate a read error. The chain uses TRBV7-7 and TRBJ2-1; D may be TRBD2 (5 bases). The CDR3 length is 14 residues. From germline, CDR1 is SSHAT and CDR2 FNYEAQ (reference sequence). The CDR3 protein is CASSLAPGMNEQFF. The CDR3 DNA is TGTGCTAGCAGCTTAGCGCCGGGGATGAATGAGCAGTTCTTC. Full variable domain (remainder filled in from reference TRBV7-7 and TRBJ2-1): GAGVSQSPRYKVTKRGQDVTLRCDPISSHATLYWYQQALGQGPEFLTYFNYEAQPDKSGLPSDRFSAERPEGSISTLTIQRTEQRDSAMYRCASSLAPGMNEQFFGPGTRLTVL.

This clonotype was observed many times. The chain uses TRBV2 and TRBJ2-4; D remains unclear. CDR1 and CDR2 from the germline V gene are SNHLY and FYNNEI. V was shortened by 5 bases and J by 0 bases, with 14 bases between the two germline ends. The CDR3 covers 16 residues. CDR3 bases: TGTGCCAGCAGTCGACGGACGGACCTAGCCAAAAACATTCAGTACTTC. It is translated as CASSRRTDLAKNIQYF.

A remark on this clonotype: A much more abundant neighbour one base away suggests this may be a read error. V usage is TRBV29-1 and J usage is TRBJ2-7; TRBD1 might be the D (6 bases). The CDR3 contains 16 residues. Trimming pared 8 bases from V and 5 bases from J, leaving 28 bases between. Germline CDR1 SQVTM, CDR2 ANQGSEA. CDR3 protein: CSRFWTNPFEGDEQYF. The CDR3 DNA reads as TGCAGCCGCTTTTGGACAAATCCTTTTGAGGGGGACGAGCAGTACTTC.

In its sample, this clonotype was seen many times. This chain links TRBV5-1 with TRBJ2-1; TRBD2 aligns across 16 bases. The CDR3 covers 20 residues. Trimming took 1 base from V and 5 from J; bases not matched to a gene: 12. Germline-derived CDR1 and CDR2 are SGHRS and YFSETQ. The CDR3 nucleotides are TGCGCCAGCAGCTTGCTACCGGGACTAGCGGGAGGGCTCTTGAACAATGAGCAGTTCTTC. This codes for CASSLLPGLAGGLLNNEQFF.

The V and J genes are TRBV12-3 or TRBV12-4 and TRBJ2-7, with a weak D call TRBD1 (6 bases). The CDR3 runs to 15 residues. V was cut by 6 bases and J by 0 bases, with 15 bases left in between. The CDR3 is CASRVTGSRSYEQYF. DNA for the CDR3: TGTGCCAGCAGAGTAACAGGGTCTCGCTCCTACGAGCAGTACTTC.

This clonotype was counted between two and nine times. The chain combines TRBV5-1 with TRBJ2-1, with 9 bases aligning to TRBD2. This CDR3 comprises 15 residues. Losses at the gene ends were 0 bases for V and 5 bases for J; bases not matched to a gene: 3. From germline, CDR1 is SGHRS and CDR2 YFSETQ. CDR3 protein: CASSLGLAENNEQFF. The CDR3 DNA reads TGCGCCAGCAGCTTGGGACTAGCGGAGAACAATGAGCAGTTCTTC.

This clonotype was recorded many times. The chain recombines TRBV14 with TRBJ2-5, with 7 bases identical to TRBD2. Germline loops: CDR1 SGHDN, CDR2 FVKESK. Trimming removed 4 bases from V and 4 bases from J; junction bases left unmatched: 3. The CDR3 consists of 13 residues. CDR3 residues: CASSLGLGETQYF. The CDR3 bases are TGTGCCAGCAGCCTAGGACTAGGAGAGACCCAGTACTTC.

This clonotype was picked up many times. The chain carries TRBV27 and TRBJ2-2; D is unclear. Germline values: CDR1 MNHEY, CDR2 SMNVEV (reference sequence). There are 13 residues in the CDR3. Trimming removed 5 bases at V and 3 bases at J, with 7 bases between. The CDR3 here is CASSVAHTGELFF. The CDR3 bases are TGTGCCAGCAGTGTGGCGCACACCGGGGAGCTGTTTTTT.

Only a few counts were recorded for this clonotype. CDR3 sequence reads: CASSYFPYNEQFF. CDR3 bases: TGTGCCAGCAGTTACTTTCCTTACAATGAGCAGTTCTTC. The chain combines TRBV6-5 with TRBJ2-1; D remains unclear. V was cut by 1 base and J by 4 bases, with 5 bases left in between. CDR3 length: 13 amino acids. Germline V gives CDR1 MNHEY, CDR2 SVGAGI.

In its sample, this clonotype was seen many times. The junction does not match germline at one end; this may be a read error. The chain combines TRBV20-1 with TRBJ2-1, with TRBD2 matching 9 bases. The CDR3 totals 16 residues. Looked up from germline, CDR1 is DFQATT and CDR2 is SNEGSKA (reference sequence). CDR3 sequence: CSARGFSGGAYNEQFF. CDR3 in DNA: TGCAGTGCCAGAGGTTTTAGCGGGGGAGCCTACAATGAGCAGTTCTTC.